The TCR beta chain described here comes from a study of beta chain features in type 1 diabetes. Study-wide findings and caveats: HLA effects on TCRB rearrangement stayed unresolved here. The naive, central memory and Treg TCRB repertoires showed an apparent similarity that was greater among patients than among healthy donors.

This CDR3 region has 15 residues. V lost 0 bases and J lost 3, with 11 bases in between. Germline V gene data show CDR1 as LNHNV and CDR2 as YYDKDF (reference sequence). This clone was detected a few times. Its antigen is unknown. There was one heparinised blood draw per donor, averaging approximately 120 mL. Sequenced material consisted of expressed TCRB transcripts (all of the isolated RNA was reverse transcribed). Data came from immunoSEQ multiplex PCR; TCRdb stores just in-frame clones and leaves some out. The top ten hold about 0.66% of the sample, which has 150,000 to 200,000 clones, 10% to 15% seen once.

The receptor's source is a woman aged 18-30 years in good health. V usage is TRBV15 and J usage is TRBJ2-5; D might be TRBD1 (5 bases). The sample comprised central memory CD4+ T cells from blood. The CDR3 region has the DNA TGTGCCACCAGCAGAGATATCAGGGCCGAAGAGACCCAGTACTTC. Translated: CATSRDIRAEETQYF.